One T cell receptor beta chain is described in this entry. No antigen is known for it. A read error may account for a junction end that differs from germline. The germline CDR1 and CDR2 sequences are SGHTA and FQGNSA. The CDR3 sequence is 14 residues long. The sample comes from a study of T cell responses to AZD1222 COVID-19 vaccine. Sequenced by immunoSEQ multiplex PCR; TCRdb stores in-frame clones only, minus some. The sample contains more than 100,000 clones, 80% to 90% of which appear only once. General study findings and limits: Donors, mostly white British, included more females; clonal diversity was possibly underestimated.

The specimen comprised peripheral blood, sampled on day 0 of AZD1222 vaccination. This receptor was taken from an adult in good health. This chain uses TRBV7-2 with TRBJ2-5; D uncertain. CDR3 nucleotides: TGTGCCAGCAGCTTAGGGGTCTACCCAGAGGCCCAGTACTTC. It translates to CASSLGVYPEAQYF.